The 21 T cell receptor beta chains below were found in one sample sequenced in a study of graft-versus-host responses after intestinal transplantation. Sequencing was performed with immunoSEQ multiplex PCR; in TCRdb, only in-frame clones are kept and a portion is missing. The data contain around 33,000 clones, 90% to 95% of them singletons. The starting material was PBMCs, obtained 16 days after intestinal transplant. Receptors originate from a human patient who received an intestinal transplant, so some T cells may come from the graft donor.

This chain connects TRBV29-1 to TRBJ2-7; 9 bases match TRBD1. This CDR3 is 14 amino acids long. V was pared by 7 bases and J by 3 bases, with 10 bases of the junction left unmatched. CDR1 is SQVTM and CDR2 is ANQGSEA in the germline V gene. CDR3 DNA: TGCAGCGCCACAGGGGGCAGGGGCATCTACGAGCAGTACTTC. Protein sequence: CSATGGRGIYEQYF.

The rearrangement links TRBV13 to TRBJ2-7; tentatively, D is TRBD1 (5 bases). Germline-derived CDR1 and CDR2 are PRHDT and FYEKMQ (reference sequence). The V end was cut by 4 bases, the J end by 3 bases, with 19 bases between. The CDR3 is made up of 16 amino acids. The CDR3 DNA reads TGTGCCAGCAGCTACCAGGGCAGCGTACGGGTCTACGAGCAGTACTTC. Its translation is CASSYQGSVRVYEQYF.

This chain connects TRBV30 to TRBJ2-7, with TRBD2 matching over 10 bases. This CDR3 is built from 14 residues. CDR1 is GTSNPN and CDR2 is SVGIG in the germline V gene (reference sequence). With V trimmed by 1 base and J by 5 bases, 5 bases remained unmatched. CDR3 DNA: TGTGCCTGGAGTGCTACTAGCGGGAAGGACGAGCAGTACTTC. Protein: CAWSATSGKDEQYF.

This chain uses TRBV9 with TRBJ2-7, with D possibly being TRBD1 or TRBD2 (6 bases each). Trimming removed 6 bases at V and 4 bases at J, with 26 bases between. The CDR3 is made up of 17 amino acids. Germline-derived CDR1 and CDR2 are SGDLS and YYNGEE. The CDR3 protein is CASTRGQQAFPFYEQYF. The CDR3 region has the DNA TGTGCCAGCACCCGGGGGCAGCAGGCCTTCCCCTTTTACGAGCAGTACTTC.

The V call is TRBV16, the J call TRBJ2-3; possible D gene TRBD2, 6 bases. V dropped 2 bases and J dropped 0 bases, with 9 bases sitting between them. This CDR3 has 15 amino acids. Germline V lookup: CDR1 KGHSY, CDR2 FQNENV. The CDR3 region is CASSQGGTSTDTQYF. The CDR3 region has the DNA TGTGCCAGCAGCCAAGGCGGGACTAGCACAGATACGCAGTATTTT.

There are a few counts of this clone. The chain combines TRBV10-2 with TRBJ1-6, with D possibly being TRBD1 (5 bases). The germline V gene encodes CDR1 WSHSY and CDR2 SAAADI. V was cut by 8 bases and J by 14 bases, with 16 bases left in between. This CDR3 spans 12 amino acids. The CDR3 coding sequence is TGCGCCAGCCGGGACGGTAAAAAGACCCTCCACTTT. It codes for CASRDGKKTLHF.

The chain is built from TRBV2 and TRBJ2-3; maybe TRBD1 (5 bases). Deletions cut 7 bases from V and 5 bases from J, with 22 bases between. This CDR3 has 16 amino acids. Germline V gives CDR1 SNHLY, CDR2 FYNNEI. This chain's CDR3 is CASIQEGVRPEDTQYF. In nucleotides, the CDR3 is TGTGCCAGCATACAAGAAGGGGTAAGACCAGAAGATACGCAGTATTTT.

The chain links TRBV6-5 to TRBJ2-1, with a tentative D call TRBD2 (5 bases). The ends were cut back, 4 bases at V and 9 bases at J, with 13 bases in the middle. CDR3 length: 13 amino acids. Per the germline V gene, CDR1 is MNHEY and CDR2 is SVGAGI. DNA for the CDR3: TGTGCCAGCAGTTTCACGGCGGCGGGTGAGCAGTTCTTC. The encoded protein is CASSFTAAGEQFF.

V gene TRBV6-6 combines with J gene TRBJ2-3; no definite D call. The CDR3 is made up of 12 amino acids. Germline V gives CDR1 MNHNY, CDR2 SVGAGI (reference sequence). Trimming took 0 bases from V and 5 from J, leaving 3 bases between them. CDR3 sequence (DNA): TGTGCCAGCAGTTACTCGGGAGATACGCAGTATTTT. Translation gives CASSYSGDTQYF.

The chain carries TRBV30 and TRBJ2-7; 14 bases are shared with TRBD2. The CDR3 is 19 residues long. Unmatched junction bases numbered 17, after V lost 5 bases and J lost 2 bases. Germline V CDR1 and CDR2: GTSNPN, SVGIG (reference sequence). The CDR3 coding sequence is TGTGCCTGGTCCACCCTCGTCGGGACTAGCGGGAGTCCGCCCTACGAGCAGTACTTC. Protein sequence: CAWSTLVGTSGSPPYEQYF.

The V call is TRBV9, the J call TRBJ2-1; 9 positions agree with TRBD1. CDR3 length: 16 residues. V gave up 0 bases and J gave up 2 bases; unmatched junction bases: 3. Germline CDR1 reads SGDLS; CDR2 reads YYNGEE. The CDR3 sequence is CASSVAGTGTYNEQFF. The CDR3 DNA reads TGTGCCAGCAGCGTAGCTGGGACAGGGACCTACAATGAGCAGTTCTTC.

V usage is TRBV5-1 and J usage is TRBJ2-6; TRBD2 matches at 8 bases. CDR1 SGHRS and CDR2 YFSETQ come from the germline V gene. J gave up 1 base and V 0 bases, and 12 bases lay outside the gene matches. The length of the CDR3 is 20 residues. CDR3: CASSLVNGSGSVSGANVLTF. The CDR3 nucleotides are TGCGCCAGCAGCTTGGTGAATGGGAGCGGGAGTGTTTCTGGGGCCAACGTCCTGACTTTC. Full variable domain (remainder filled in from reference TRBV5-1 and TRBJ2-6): KAGVTQTPRYLIKTRGQQVTLSCSPISGHRSVSWYQQTPGQGLQFLFEYFSETQRNKGNFPGRFSGRQFSNSRSEMNVSTLELGDSALYLCASSLVNGSGSVSGANVLTFGAGSRLTVL.

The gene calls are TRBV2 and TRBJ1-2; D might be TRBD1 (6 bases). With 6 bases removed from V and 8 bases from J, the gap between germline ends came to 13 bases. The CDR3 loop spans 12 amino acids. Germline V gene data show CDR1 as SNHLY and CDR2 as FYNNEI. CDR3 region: CASRLNRDGYTF. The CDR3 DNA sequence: TGTGCCAGCAGACTTAACAGGGACGGCTACACCTTC.

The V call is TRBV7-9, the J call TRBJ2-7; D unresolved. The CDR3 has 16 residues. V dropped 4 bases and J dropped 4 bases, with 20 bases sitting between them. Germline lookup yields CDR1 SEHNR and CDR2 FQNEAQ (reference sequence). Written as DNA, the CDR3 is TGTGCCAGCAGCTCTACAACGGGCCCAGCTACGTACGAGCAGTACTTC. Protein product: CASSSTTGPATYEQYF.

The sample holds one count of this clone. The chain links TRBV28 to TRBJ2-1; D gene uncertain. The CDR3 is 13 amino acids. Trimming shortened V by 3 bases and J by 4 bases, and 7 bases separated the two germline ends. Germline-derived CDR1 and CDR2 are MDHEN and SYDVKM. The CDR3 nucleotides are TGTGCCAGCAGTTTTTCACCTTACAATGAGCAGTTCTTC. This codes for CASSFSPYNEQFF.

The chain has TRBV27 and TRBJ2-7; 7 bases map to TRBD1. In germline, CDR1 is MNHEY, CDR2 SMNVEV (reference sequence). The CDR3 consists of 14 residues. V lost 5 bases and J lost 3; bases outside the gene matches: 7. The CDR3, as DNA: TGTGCCAGCAGTCCGACAGGGCGCGGCTACGAGCAGTACTTC. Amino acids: CASSPTGRGYEQYF.

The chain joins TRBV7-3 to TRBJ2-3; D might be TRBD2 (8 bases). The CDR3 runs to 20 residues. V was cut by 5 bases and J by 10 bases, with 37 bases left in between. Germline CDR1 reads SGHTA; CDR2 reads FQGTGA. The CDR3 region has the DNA TGTGCCAGCAGCAAGGGGAGCGGGAGAAAGGGGGCACGAATACGCAACCCGCAGTATTTT. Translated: CASSKGSGRKGARIRNPQYF.

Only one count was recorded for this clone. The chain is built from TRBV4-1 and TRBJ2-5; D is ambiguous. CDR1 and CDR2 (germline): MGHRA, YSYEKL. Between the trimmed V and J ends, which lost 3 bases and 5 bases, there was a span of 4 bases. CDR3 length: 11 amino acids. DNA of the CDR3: TGCGCCAGCAGCCAGGAGGAGACCCAGTACTTC. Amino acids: CASSQEETQYF.

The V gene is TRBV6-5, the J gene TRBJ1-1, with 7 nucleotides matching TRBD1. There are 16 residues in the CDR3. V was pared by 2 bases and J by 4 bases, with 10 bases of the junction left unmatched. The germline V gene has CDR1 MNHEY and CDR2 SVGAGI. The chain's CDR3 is CASSYRQGGGSTEAFF. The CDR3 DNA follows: TGTGCCAGCAGTTACCGCCAGGGGGGAGGGAGCACTGAAGCTTTCTTT.

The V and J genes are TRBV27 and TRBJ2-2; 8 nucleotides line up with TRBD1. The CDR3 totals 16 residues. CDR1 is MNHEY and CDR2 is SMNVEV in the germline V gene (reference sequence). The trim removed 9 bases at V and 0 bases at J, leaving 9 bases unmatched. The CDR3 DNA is TGTGCCAGGACGACAGGGGCCTCGTCGAACACCGGGGAGCTGTTTTTT. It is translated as CARTTGASSNTGELFF.

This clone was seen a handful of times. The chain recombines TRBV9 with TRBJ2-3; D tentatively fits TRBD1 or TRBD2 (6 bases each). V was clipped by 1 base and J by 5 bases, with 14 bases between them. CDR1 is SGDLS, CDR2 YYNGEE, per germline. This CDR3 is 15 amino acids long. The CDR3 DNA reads TGTGCCAGCAGCGTAACAGGGAGGCTTGGAGATACGCAGTATTTT. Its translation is CASSVTGRLGDTQYF.